This T cell receptor (beta chain) originates from a study of blood T cell repertoires in COVID-19. The wider study: Sources were T cells, B-cell-depleted T cells, or PBMCs; the material itself was cDNA or gDNA.

This CDR3 has 15 residues. Germline V CDR1 and CDR2: SGHRS, YFSETQ. With 7 bases removed from V and 9 bases from J, the gap between germline ends came to 20 bases. Original processing methods: Estimated nucleated cell counts came from reference gene primer amplification. Produced via immunoSEQ multiplex PCR; TCRdb's table is partial and in-frame only. The V and J calls and the clone size are those of that table, but D and trimming were determined from the DNA. The top ten clones hold about 1% of a sample with around 310,000 clones, 90% of them seen once. Sequenced: peripheral blood. This receptor was identified in a woman in her thirties or forties with COVID-19, enrolled during active disease. The chain is built from TRBV5-1 and TRBJ1-6; a weak D match, TRBD1 (5 bases). CDR3 in DNA: TGCGCCAGCCGTATCAATGGATTGGGGGGTTCACCCCTCCACTTT. Its translation: CASRINGLGGSPLHF.